This T cell receptor beta chain was sequenced for a study of graft-versus-host responses after intestinal transplantation. Per the germline V gene, CDR1 is SGHDT and CDR2 is YYEEEE. Trimming took off 5 bases at V and 1 base at J, with 19 bases between the two ends. The CDR3 contains 17 residues. Data came from immunoSEQ multiplex PCR; TCRdb stores just in-frame clones and leaves some out. The sample lists over 15,000 clones, around 35% occurring once. The chain couples TRBV5-6 to TRBJ1-3; no reliable D call. Sequencing used alloreactive CD4+ T cells from a mixed lymphocyte reaction culture, obtained before transplantation. Sample subset: CFSE-low proliferating T cells sorted from roughly six-day pre-transplant mixed lymphocyte reaction (GvH or HvG direction). The receptor was isolated from a human patient who was an organ donor for intestinal transplantation. CDR3 protein: CASSLYITQLSGNTIYF. The DNA for the CDR3 is TGTGCCAGCAGTTTGTATATCACACAACTGTCTGGAAACACCATATATTTT.